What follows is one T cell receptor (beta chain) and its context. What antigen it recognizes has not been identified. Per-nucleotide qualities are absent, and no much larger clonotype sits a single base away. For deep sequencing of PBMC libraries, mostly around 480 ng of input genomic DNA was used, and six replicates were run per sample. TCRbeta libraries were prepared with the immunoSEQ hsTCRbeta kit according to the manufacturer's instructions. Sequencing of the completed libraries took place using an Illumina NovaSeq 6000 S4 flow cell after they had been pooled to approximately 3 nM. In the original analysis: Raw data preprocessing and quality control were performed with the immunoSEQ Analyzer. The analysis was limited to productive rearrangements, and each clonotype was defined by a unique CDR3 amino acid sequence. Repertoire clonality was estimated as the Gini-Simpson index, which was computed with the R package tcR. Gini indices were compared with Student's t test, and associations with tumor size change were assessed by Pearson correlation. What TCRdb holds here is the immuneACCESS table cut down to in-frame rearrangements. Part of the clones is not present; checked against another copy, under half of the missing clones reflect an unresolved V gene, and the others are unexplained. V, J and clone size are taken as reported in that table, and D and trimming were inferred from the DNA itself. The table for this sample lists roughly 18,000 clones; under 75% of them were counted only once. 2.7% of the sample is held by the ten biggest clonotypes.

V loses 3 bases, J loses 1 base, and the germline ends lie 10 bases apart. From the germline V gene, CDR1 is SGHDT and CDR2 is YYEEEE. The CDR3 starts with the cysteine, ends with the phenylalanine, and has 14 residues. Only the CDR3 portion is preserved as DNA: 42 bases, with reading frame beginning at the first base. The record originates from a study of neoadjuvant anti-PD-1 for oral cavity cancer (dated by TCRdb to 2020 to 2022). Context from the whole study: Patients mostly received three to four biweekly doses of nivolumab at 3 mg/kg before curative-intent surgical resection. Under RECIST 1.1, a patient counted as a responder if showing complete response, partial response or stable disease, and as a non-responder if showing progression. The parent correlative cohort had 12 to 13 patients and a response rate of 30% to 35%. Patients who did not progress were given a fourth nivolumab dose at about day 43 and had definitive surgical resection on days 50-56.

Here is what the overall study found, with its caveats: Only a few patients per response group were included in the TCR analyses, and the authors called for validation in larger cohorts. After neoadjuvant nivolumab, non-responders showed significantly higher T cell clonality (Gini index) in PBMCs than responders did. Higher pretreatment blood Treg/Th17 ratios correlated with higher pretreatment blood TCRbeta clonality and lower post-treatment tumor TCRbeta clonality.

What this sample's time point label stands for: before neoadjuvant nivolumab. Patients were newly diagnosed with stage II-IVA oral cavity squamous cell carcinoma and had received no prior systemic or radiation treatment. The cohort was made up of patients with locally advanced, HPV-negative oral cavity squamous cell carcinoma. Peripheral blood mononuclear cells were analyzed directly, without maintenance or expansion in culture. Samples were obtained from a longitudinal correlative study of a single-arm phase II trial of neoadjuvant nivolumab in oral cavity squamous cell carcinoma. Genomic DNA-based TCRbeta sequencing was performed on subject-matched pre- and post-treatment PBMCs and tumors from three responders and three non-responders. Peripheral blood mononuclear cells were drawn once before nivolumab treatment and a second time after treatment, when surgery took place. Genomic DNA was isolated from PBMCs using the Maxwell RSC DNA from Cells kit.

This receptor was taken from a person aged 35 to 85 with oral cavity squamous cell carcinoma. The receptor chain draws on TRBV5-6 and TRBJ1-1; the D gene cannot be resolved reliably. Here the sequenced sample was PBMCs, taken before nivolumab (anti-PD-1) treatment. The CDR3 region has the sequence CASSWRGENTEAFF. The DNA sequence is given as TGTGCCAGCAGCTGGCGGGGAGAGAACACTGAAGCTTTCTTT.